These T cell receptor beta chains were read from a single sample in a study of PD-L1 blockade in urothelial cancer. The table came from immunoSEQ multiplex PCR; TCRdb's copy has only in-frame clones and leaves some out. The sample has fewer than 75,000 clones, almost 90% seen once. The sequencing here drew on PBMCs, taken around atezolizumab (anti-PD-L1) treatment. Every receptor here comes from a man between 70 and 80 years old with urothelial cancer. Each CDR3 is given with its conserved first and last residue. Each record gives: D gene, J gene, CDR3 length, V gene, clone size, CDR3 DNA, CDR3 protein. A D gene is named only where the DNA matches it firmly. Rows give clone size only sometimes, using once, few, many, or a class for an expanded clone.

d_gene: NA; j_gene: TRBJ1-1; len: 14; v_gene: TRBV5-4; abundance: NA; CDR3nt: TGTGCCAGCAGCTTGCAGGCTCCGAACACTGAAGCTTTCTTT; CDR3aa: CASSLQAPNTEAFF
d_gene: NA; j_gene: TRBJ2-7; len: 12; v_gene: TRBV28; abundance: NA; CDR3nt: TGTGCCAGCAGTCTCCCTTCCTACGAGCAGTACTTC; CDR3aa: CASSLPSYEQYF
d_gene: TRBD1; j_gene: TRBJ2-5; len: 15; v_gene: TRBV29-1; abundance: NA; CDR3nt: TGCAGCGTTGACCGGGACAGGGGTCGAGGAGAGACCCAGTACTTC; CDR3aa: CSVDRDRGRGETQYF
d_gene: TRBD1; j_gene: TRBJ2-2; len: 15; v_gene: TRBV28; abundance: NA; CDR3nt: TGTGCCAGCAGTTTAAGGGACAGGACAACCGGGGAGCTGTTTTTT; CDR3aa: CASSLRDRTTGELFF
d_gene: NA; j_gene: TRBJ2-1; len: 14; v_gene: TRBV7-2; abundance: NA; CDR3nt: TGTGCCAGCAGCTCCCAAGAAGAATGGCCTGAGCAGTTCTTC; CDR3aa: CASSSQEEWPEQFF
d_gene: NA; j_gene: TRBJ2-1; len: 18; v_gene: TRBV19; abundance: NA; CDR3nt: TGTGCCAGTAGTATAGATCCCCCCAGCGGAAGCTCCTACAATGAGCAGTTCTTC; CDR3aa: CASSIDPPSGSSYNEQFF
d_gene: TRBD1; j_gene: TRBJ1-2; len: 14; v_gene: TRBV6-1; abundance: NA; CDR3nt: TGTGCCAGCAGTGCGACAGGGGGGGACTATGGCTACACCTTC; CDR3aa: CASSATGGDYGYTF
d_gene: TRBD2; j_gene: TRBJ2-5; len: 14; v_gene: TRBV19; abundance: NA; CDR3nt: TGTGCCAGTAGTGGGGGACTAGCGGAAGAGACCCAGTACTTC; CDR3aa: CASSGGLAEETQYF
d_gene: NA; j_gene: TRBJ2-3; len: 12; v_gene: TRBV30; abundance: NA; CDR3nt: TGTGCCTGGAGCAGACAGGGAGGTACGCAGTATTTT; CDR3aa: CAWSRQGGTQYF
d_gene: TRBD1; j_gene: TRBJ1-5; len: 16; v_gene: TRBV19; abundance: NA; CDR3nt: TGTGCCAGTAGTATAGGGACAGGGGGCTTCAATCAGCCCCAGCATTTT; CDR3aa: CASSIGTGGFNQPQHF
d_gene: TRBD1; j_gene: TRBJ2-5; len: 16; v_gene: TRBV6-6; abundance: NA; CDR3nt: TGTGCCAGCAGCCACATGAGGGACAGGGGGCCGGAGACCCAGTACTTC; CDR3aa: CASSHMRDRGPETQYF
d_gene: NA; j_gene: TRBJ1-5; len: 15; v_gene: TRBV28; abundance: NA; CDR3nt: TGTGCCAGCAGCCTGGGACTGTCGGGCAATCAGCCCCAGCATTTT; CDR3aa: CASSLGLSGNQPQHF
d_gene: TRBD1; j_gene: TRBJ1-3; len: 17; v_gene: TRBV6-1; abundance: NA; CDR3nt: TGTGCCAGCAGTGCTGGCGAGACAGGGACCTCTGGAAACACCATATATTTT; CDR3aa: CASSAGETGTSGNTIYF
d_gene: NA; j_gene: TRBJ1-5; len: 14; v_gene: TRBV5-6; abundance: NA; CDR3nt: TGTGCCAGCAGCTTGGCCGCTAACAATCAGCCCCAGCATTTT; CDR3aa: CASSLAANNQPQHF
d_gene: NA; j_gene: TRBJ2-7; len: 14; v_gene: TRBV6-1; abundance: NA; CDR3nt: TGTGCCAGCAGTGGAGTGGCGGGCCCCTACGAGCAGTACTTC; CDR3aa: CASSGVAGPYEQYF
d_gene: TRBD1; j_gene: TRBJ2-5; len: 15; v_gene: TRBV7-2; abundance: NA; CDR3nt: TGTGCCAGCAGCTTAGGAGACAGGGGAAGCGAGACCCAGTACTTC; CDR3aa: CASSLGDRGSETQYF
d_gene: NA; j_gene: TRBJ2-1; len: 13; v_gene: TRBV28; abundance: NA; CDR3nt: TGTGCCAGCAGTTTAAGCCCCAACAATGAGCAGTTCTTC; CDR3aa: CASSLSPNNEQFF
d_gene: NA; j_gene: TRBJ2-6; len: 15; v_gene: TRBV18; abundance: few; CDR3nt: TGTGCCAGCTCACCCCACAGCTCTGGGGCCAACGTCCTGACTTTC; CDR3aa: CASSPHSSGANVLTF
d_gene: TRBD2; j_gene: TRBJ2-5; len: 17; v_gene: TRBV28; abundance: NA; CDR3nt: TGTGCCAGCAGTTTCATTGGGACTAGCGGGATGAAAGAGACCCAGTACTTC; CDR3aa: CASSFIGTSGMKETQYF
d_gene: NA; j_gene: TRBJ2-1; len: 13; v_gene: TRBV19; abundance: NA; CDR3nt: TGTGCCAGTAGTATCCAGTACTACAATGAGCAGTTCTTC; CDR3aa: CASSIQYYNEQFF
d_gene: NA; j_gene: TRBJ2-1; len: 14; v_gene: TRBV6-1; abundance: NA; CDR3nt: TGTGCCAGCAGCGTAGGGACAAGGAACAATGAGCAGTTCTTC; CDR3aa: CASSVGTRNNEQFF
d_gene: TRBD1; j_gene: TRBJ1-2; len: 15; v_gene: TRBV5-4; abundance: NA; CDR3nt: TGTGCCAGCAGCCCCGACGGGACAGGGGTATGGGGCTACACCTTC; CDR3aa: CASSPDGTGVWGYTF
d_gene: TRBD1; j_gene: TRBJ1-2; len: 17; v_gene: TRBV19; abundance: NA; CDR3nt: TGTGCCAGTAGTATGATACCAACAGGGGTTCACGGCTATGGCTACACCTTC; CDR3aa: CASSMIPTGVHGYGYTF
d_gene: NA; j_gene: TRBJ2-2; len: 16; v_gene: TRBV9; abundance: NA; CDR3nt: TGTGCCAGCAGCGCCGCCGGGGGAGCGAACACCGGGGAGCTGTTTTTT; CDR3aa: CASSAAGGANTGELFF
d_gene: NA; j_gene: TRBJ2-1; len: 11; v_gene: TRBV13; abundance: NA; CDR3nt: TGTGCCAGCAGCCTCAGGGTTGAGCAGTTCTTC; CDR3aa: CASSLRVEQFF
d_gene: NA; j_gene: TRBJ1-3; len: 17; v_gene: TRBV28; abundance: NA; CDR3nt: TGTGCCAGCAGTTCTCACTCGGGGGGGGTCTCTGGAAACACCATATATTTT; CDR3aa: CASSSHSGGVSGNTIYF
d_gene: NA; j_gene: TRBJ2-1; len: 12; v_gene: TRBV28; abundance: NA; CDR3nt: TGTGCCAGCAGTCACAGGTACAATGAGCAGTTCTTC; CDR3aa: CASSHRYNEQFF
d_gene: TRBD2; j_gene: TRBJ2-3; len: 16; v_gene: TRBV6-6; abundance: NA; CDR3nt: TGTGCCAGCACCGTTACTGGCGGGAGGGCCCAGGATACGCAGTATTTT; CDR3aa: CASTVTGGRAQDTQYF
d_gene: NA; j_gene: TRBJ1-2; len: 13; v_gene: TRBV27; abundance: NA; CDR3nt: TGTGCCAGCAGACACCCCGAGGGGGTTGGCTACACCTTC; CDR3aa: CASRHPEGVGYTF
d_gene: TRBD2; j_gene: TRBJ2-1; len: 19; v_gene: TRBV13; abundance: NA; CDR3nt: TGTGCCAGCAGCTTAGACCGACTAGCGGGAGGATCGGGGTCTGGTGAGCAGTTCTTC; CDR3aa: CASSLDRLAGGSGSGEQFF
d_gene: NA; j_gene: TRBJ2-2; len: 12; v_gene: TRBV7-9; abundance: NA; CDR3nt: TGTGCCAGCAGCTTAGTTAACGGGGAGCTGTTTTTT; CDR3aa: CASSLVNGELFF
d_gene: TRBD2; j_gene: TRBJ2-3; len: 15; v_gene: TRBV6-5; abundance: NA; CDR3nt: TGTGCCAGCAGTACCCCTAGCGGGAGTGCAGATACGCAGTATTTT; CDR3aa: CASSTPSGSADTQYF
d_gene: TRBD1; j_gene: TRBJ1-4; len: 15; v_gene: TRBV18; abundance: NA; CDR3nt: TGTGCCAGCTCACCGGGACAGGGGGATTATGAAAAACTGTTTTTT; CDR3aa: CASSPGQGDYEKLFF
d_gene: NA; j_gene: TRBJ1-4; len: 16; v_gene: TRBV27; abundance: NA; CDR3nt: TGTGCCAGCAGTGTCGGGGTAGCGACAACTAATGAAAAACTGTTTTTT; CDR3aa: CASSVGVATTNEKLFF
d_gene: TRBD1; j_gene: TRBJ1-2; len: 12; v_gene: TRBV29-1; abundance: once; CDR3nt: TGCAGCGTTTCAGGGGGCAACTATGGCTACACCTTC; CDR3aa: CSVSGGNYGYTF
d_gene: TRBD1; j_gene: TRBJ2-2; len: 17; v_gene: TRBV6-1; abundance: NA; CDR3nt: TGTGCCAGCAGTGAATTCGGGACAGGGGTGAGGACCGGGGAGCTGTTTTTT; CDR3aa: CASSEFGTGVRTGELFF
d_gene: TRBD1; j_gene: TRBJ2-1; len: 18; v_gene: TRBV7-2; abundance: NA; CDR3nt: TGTGCCAGCAGCTTAGTAGTCTTTGGGACAGGGGTCAAAAATGAGCAGTTCTTC; CDR3aa: CASSLVVFGTGVKNEQFF
d_gene: NA; j_gene: TRBJ1-2; len: 17; v_gene: TRBV7-3; abundance: NA; CDR3nt: TGTGCCAGCAGCCCCCTATTGGAGGGCAGAGGTTTCTATGGCTACACCTTC; CDR3aa: CASSPLLEGRGFYGYTF
d_gene: TRBD2; j_gene: TRBJ2-7; len: 17; v_gene: TRBV5-1; abundance: NA; CDR3nt: TGCGCCAGCAGCTGGGCCCCTAGCGGGCAAGGGGGAGCCGAGCAGTACTTC; CDR3aa: CASSWAPSGQGGAEQYF
d_gene: TRBD1; j_gene: TRBJ1-5; len: 13; v_gene: TRBV29-1; abundance: NA; CDR3nt: TGCAGCGTTGGGACAGGGGCCAATCAGCCCCAGCATTTT; CDR3aa: CSVGTGANQPQHF
d_gene: TRBD2; j_gene: TRBJ2-3; len: 20; v_gene: TRBV28; abundance: NA; CDR3nt: TGTGCCAGCCCGGCTGGATTAGGACTAGCGGAGCAGACTAGCACAGATACGCAGTATTTT; CDR3aa: CASPAGLGLAEQTSTDTQYF
d_gene: NA; j_gene: TRBJ1-2; len: 13; v_gene: TRBV7-2; abundance: NA; CDR3nt: TGTGCCAGCAGCTTGGGCGCCCCTTATGGCTACACCTTC; CDR3aa: CASSLGAPYGYTF
d_gene: NA; j_gene: TRBJ2-1; len: 16; v_gene: TRBV18; abundance: NA; CDR3nt: TGTGCCAGCTCACCTCTTCCACCCTACTCCTACAATGAGCAGTTCTTC; CDR3aa: CASSPLPPYSYNEQFF